The 22 T cell receptor beta chains reported below all come from one sample, sequenced in a study of T cells after yellow fever vaccination. TCRdb reanalysed the 5' RACE reads using MiXCR and keeps one entry per CDR3 protein. The sample carries about 260,000 distinct CDR3 sequences, about 5.2% recorded once. This material consisted of CD4+ T cells sorted from PBMCs, taken on the day of the yellow fever booster vaccination. The receptors here all came from a man aged 18 to 29 who received the YFV17D yellow fever vaccine.

This chain connects TRBV6-5 to TRBJ1-4, with no clear D. V lost 4 bases and J lost 7, with 22 bases in between. Germline V gives CDR1 MNHEY, CDR2 SVGAGI. The CDR3 length is 17 residues. The CDR3 protein is CASSFLTPTTRTEKLFF. For the CDR3, the DNA is TGTGCCAGCAGTTTCCTAACACCCACGACCAGAACTGAAAAACTGTTTTTT.

This clonotype has ten or more counts. The V gene is TRBV10-1, the J gene TRBJ1-1; no definite D call. From germline, CDR1 is WNHNN and CDR2 SYGVQD (reference sequence). The V end lost 8 bases, the J end lost 1 base, and 11 bases lay between the germline ends. There are 13 residues in the CDR3. The CDR3, as DNA: TGCGCCAGCCCTGCGCGGCAGAACACTGAAGCTTTCTTT. Protein sequence: CASPARQNTEAFF.

At least ten counts were recorded for this clonotype. The chain links TRBV25-1 to TRBJ2-5; D may be TRBD2 (5 bases). V gave up 2 bases and J gave up 2 bases, with 9 bases separating them. Germline lookup yields CDR1 MGHDK and CDR2 SYGVNS. The CDR3 is made up of 14 amino acids. DNA for the CDR3: TGTGCCAGCAGTGAACCCGGGGATCAAGAGACCCAGTACTTC. It yields the protein CASSEPGDQETQYF. Supplemented by reference TRBV25-1 and TRBJ2-5, the full variable domain reads EADIYQTPRYLVIGTGKKITLECSQTMGHDKMYWYQQDPGMELHLIHYSYGVNSTEKGDLSSESTVSRIRTEHFPLTLESARPSHTSQYLCASSEPGDQETQYFGPGTRLLVL.

The chain has TRBV4-1 and TRBJ1-2; D is undetermined. The CDR3 contains 15 residues. The V and J ends lost 0 bases and 4 bases respectively, with 12 bases between them. CDR1 is MGHRA, CDR2 YSYEKL, per germline. Here the CDR3 DNA reads TGCGCCAGCAGCCAAGATCGGGCAGAACTCTATGGCTACACCTTC. It translates to CASSQDRAELYGYTF.

This clonotype was observed many times. The gene calls are TRBV7-2 and TRBJ1-2; TRBD1 might be the D (5 bases). The CDR3 is 14 amino acids. Trimming pared 6 bases from V and 3 bases from J, leaving 14 bases between. Germline lookup yields CDR1 SGHTA and CDR2 FQGNSA. The CDR3 nucleotides read TGTGCCAGCAGACCCCCCGGGGGTTACTATGGCTACACCTTC. This encodes CASRPPGGYYGYTF.

The J gene is TRBJ1-2, the V gene TRBV3-1, with D possibly being TRBD1 (6 bases). The CDR3 has 19 residues. CDR1 is LGHDT, CDR2 YNNKEL, per germline (reference sequence). V lost 0 bases and J 5 bases, leaving 25 bases between the germline ends. The CDR3 nucleotides read TGTGCCAGCAGCCAAGAAAGGCTTTCCTTTGGCAGGGGAAGTTATGGCTACACCTTC. It yields the protein CASSQERLSFGRGSYGYTF. The whole variable domain, remainder taken from reference TRBV3-1 and TRBJ1-2, is DTAVSQTPKYLVTQMGNDKSIKCEQNLGHDTMYWYKQDSKKFLKIMFSYNNKELIINETVPNRFSPKSPDKAHLNLHINSLELGDSAVYFCASSQERLSFGRGSYGYTFGSGTRLTVV.

The sample holds many counts of this clonotype. The chain employs TRBV5-1 and TRBJ2-1; D is possibly TRBD2 (6 bases). V was shortened by 0 bases and J by 7 bases, with 11 bases between the two germline ends. This CDR3 is 14 amino acids long. The germline CDR1 and CDR2 sequences are SGHRS and YFSETQ. The CDR3 here is CASSLGLSGNEQFF. CDR3 nucleotide sequence: TGCGCCAGCAGCTTGGGCTTAAGCGGGAATGAGCAGTTCTTC.

This clonotype has more than one count but fewer than ten. The chain carries TRBV4-3 and TRBJ2-1; no firm D call. Trimming pared 1 base from V and 0 bases from J, leaving 10 bases between. CDR1 LGHNA and CDR2 YSLEER come from the germline V gene. The CDR3 is 16 amino acids. The chain's CDR3 is CASSQAGRSSYNEQFF. The DNA for the CDR3 is TGCGCCAGCAGCCAAGCGGGCAGAAGCTCCTACAATGAGCAGTTCTTC.

This clonotype was counted ten times or more. The chain combines TRBV7-3 with TRBJ2-2, with TRBD1 matching over 7 bases. With 4 bases clipped from V and 1 base from J, the junction kept 0 bases outside the gene matches. Germline loops: CDR1 SGHTA, CDR2 FQGTGA. The CDR3 has 14 residues. In nucleotides, the CDR3 is TGTGCCAGCAGCTGGACAGGGAACACCGGGGAGCTGTTTTTT. Protein: CASSWTGNTGELFF.

The rearrangement joins TRBV5-1 to TRBJ1-3; no clear D gene. This CDR3 contains 14 residues. Trimming removed 0 bases at V and 4 bases at J, with 8 bases between. Per germline, CDR1 SGHRS and CDR2 YFSETQ. The DNA of the CDR3 is TGCGCCAGCAGCTTGGCTCCGGAGGGAAACACCATATATTTT. Amino acids: CASSLAPEGNTIYF.

This clonotype was seen a few times. V is TRBV5-1 and J is TRBJ2-3; D is unclear. V was pared by 0 bases and J by 0 bases, with 14 bases between. Germline lookup yields CDR1 SGHRS and CDR2 YFSETQ. The CDR3 has 17 residues. DNA of the CDR3: TGCGCCAGCAGCTTGGCCTTTTTGGGAACTAGCACAGATACGCAGTATTTT. It specifies CASSLAFLGTSTDTQYF.

This clonotype has a single count. The rearrangement links TRBV28 to TRBJ2-7; perhaps D is TRBD1 or TRBD2 (5 bases each). The CDR3 totals 14 residues. V lost 1 base to trimming and J lost 1 base, with 8 bases between them. From germline, CDR1 is MDHEN and CDR2 SYDVKM. CDR3 in amino acids: CASSLFEGSYEQYV. The CDR3, as DNA: TGTGCCAGCAGTTTATTTGAGGGGTCCTACGAGCAGTACGTC.

The table lists this clonotype with a few counts. The chain carries TRBV7-9 and TRBJ1-1; TRBD1 matches 9 bases. There are 17 residues in the CDR3. The germline CDR1 and CDR2 sequences are SEHNR and FQNEAQ (reference sequence). The V gene end was trimmed by 5 bases and the J gene end by 0 bases; junction bases not matched to a gene: 10. Written as DNA, the CDR3 is TGTGCCAGCAGCGGCCGGGGACAGGGTCTCATGAACACTGAAGCTTTCTTT. Amino acids: CASSGRGQGLMNTEAFF.

This clonotype was observed a few times. The chain has TRBV2 and TRBJ2-5; TRBD2 matches 9 bases. V trimming: 11 bases; J trimming: 4 bases; junction bases outside the gene matches: 11. The germline V gene has CDR1 SNHLY and CDR2 FYNNEI. This CDR3 has 14 amino acids. The CDR3 DNA is TGTGCCGGGGGGCTGACTAGCGGAGGAGAGACCCAGTACTTC. Its protein product is CAGGLTSGGETQYF.

This chain uses TRBV11-2 with TRBJ2-1; 7 positions agree with TRBD2. CDR1 SGHAT and CDR2 FQNNGV come from the germline V gene. The trim removed 0 bases at V and 6 bases at J, leaving 5 bases unmatched. The length of the CDR3 is 15 residues. CDR3 DNA sequence: TGTGCCAGCAGCTTAGATCGGGCTAGCGGCAATGAGCAGTTCTTC. Protein product: CASSLDRASGNEQFF.

This clonotype was recorded a few times. The gene calls are TRBV2 and TRBJ2-2; D possibly corresponds to TRBD2 (6 bases). V lost 8 bases, J lost 5 bases, and 18 bases lay in between. CDR3 length: 15 amino acids. From germline, CDR1 is SNHLY and CDR2 FYNNEI. CDR3 nucleotide sequence: TGTGCCAGCGCCCGTTCCGGGACTCCGACCGGGGAGCTGTTTTTT. As protein: CASARSGTPTGELFF.

This clonotype was counted between two and nine times. V gene TRBV19 combines with J gene TRBJ1-1; D ambiguous. Germline loops: CDR1 LNHDA, CDR2 SQIVND (reference sequence). V gave up 3 bases and J gave up 3 bases, with 11 bases separating them. The CDR3 has 14 residues. CDR3 nucleotides: TGTGCCAGTAGTATTTTCGGGAGCGACACTGAAGCTTTCTTT. Its translation is CASSIFGSDTEAFF.

This clonotype was seen at least ten times. V usage is TRBV5-1 and J usage is TRBJ1-5; 8 bases are a match to TRBD1. The V gene's germline CDR1 is SGHRS and CDR2 YFSETQ. This CDR3 has 14 residues. V lost 4 bases to trimming and J lost 7 bases; unmatched junction nucleotides: 7. The CDR3 spells CASSLQGEGQPQHF. CDR3 sequence (DNA): TGCGCCAGCAGCCTACAGGGGGAGGGCCAGCCCCAGCATTTT.

This clonotype was counted only a few times. The genes are TRBV3-1 and TRBJ2-5; weak D call: TRBD1 (6 bases). Trimming cost V 4 bases and J 7 bases, with 13 bases left between them. Per the germline V gene, CDR1 is LGHDT and CDR2 is YNNKEL (reference sequence). The CDR3 totals 13 residues. The CDR3 DNA sequence: TGTGCCAGCAGCCGGGACAACCTCGGGACCCAGTACTTC. Amino acid sequence: CASSRDNLGTQYF.

In its sample, this clonotype was seen many times. This chain connects TRBV5-4 to TRBJ2-3; perhaps TRBD1 as D (6 bases). The CDR3 has 14 residues. Trimming removed 4 bases at V and 5 bases at J, with 14 bases between. Germline V lookup: CDR1 SGHNT, CDR2 YYREEE (reference sequence). CDR3 sequence (DNA): TGTGCCAGCAGCCAAACCAAAGGGGGAGATACGCAGTATTTT. This gives the protein CASSQTKGGDTQYF.

In this sample, this clonotype turned up a few times. This chain joins TRBV3-1 and TRBJ2-3; TRBD2 agrees at 14 bases. Trimming cost V 4 bases and J 8 bases; bases outside gene matches: 8. The germline CDR1 and CDR2 sequences are LGHDT and YNNKEL (reference sequence). The CDR3 loop spans 16 amino acids. DNA for the CDR3: TGTGCCAGCAGCCGAGGACTAGCGGGGGGCCCCCGTACGCAGTATTTT. Translating gives CASSRGLAGGPRTQYF.

This clonotype appeared many times. At one end, the junction sequence differs from germline, possibly due to a read error. The chain links TRBV7-2 to TRBJ2-5, with TRBD2 matching 9 bases. The CDR3 is 14 residues long. Per the germline V gene, CDR1 is SGHTA and CDR2 is FQGNSA. CDR3 protein: CASRLGTSRKTQYF. CDR3 bases: TGTGCCAGCAGGTTAGGGACTAGCAGGAAGACCCAGTACTTC.